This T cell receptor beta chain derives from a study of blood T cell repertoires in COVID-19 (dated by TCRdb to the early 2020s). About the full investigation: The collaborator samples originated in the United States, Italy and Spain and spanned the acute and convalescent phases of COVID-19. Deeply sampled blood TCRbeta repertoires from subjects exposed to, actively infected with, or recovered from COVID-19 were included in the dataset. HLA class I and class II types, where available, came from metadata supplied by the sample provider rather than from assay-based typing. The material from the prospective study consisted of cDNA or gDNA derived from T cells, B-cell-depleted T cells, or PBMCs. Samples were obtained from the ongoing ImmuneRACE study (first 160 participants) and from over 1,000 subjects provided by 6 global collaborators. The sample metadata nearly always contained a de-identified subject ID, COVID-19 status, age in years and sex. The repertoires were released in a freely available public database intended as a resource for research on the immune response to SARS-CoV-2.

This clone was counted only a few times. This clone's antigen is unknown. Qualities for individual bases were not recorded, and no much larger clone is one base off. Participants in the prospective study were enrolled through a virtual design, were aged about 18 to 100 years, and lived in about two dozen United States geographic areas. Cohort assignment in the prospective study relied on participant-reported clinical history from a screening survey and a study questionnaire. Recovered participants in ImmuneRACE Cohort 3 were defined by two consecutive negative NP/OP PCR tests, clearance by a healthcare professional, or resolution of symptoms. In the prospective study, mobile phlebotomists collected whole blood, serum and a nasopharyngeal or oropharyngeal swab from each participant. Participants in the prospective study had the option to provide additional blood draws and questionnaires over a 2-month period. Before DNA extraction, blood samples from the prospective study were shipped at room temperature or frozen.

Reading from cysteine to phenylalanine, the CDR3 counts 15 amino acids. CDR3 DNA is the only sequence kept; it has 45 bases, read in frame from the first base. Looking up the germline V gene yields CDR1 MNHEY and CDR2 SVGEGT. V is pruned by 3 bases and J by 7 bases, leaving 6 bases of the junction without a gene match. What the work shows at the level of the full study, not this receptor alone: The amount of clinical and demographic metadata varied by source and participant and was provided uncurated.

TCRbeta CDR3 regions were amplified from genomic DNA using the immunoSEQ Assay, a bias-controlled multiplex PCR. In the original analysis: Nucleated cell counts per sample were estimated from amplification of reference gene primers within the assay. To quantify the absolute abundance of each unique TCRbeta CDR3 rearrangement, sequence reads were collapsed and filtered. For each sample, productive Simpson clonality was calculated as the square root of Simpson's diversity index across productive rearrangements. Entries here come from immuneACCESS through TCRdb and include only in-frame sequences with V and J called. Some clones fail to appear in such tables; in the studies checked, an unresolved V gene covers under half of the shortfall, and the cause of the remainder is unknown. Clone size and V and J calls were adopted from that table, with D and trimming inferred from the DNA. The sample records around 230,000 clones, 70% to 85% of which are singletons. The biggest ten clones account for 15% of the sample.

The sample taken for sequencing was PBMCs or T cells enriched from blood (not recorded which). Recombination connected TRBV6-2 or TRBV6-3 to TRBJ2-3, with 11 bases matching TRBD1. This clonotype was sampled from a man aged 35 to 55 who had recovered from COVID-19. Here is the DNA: TGTGCCAGCAGTTATTCCGGGACAGGGGGAAATACGCAGTATTTT. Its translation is CASSYSGTGGNTQYF.